This entry concerns a single T cell receptor (beta chain). Its antigen is not known. V was clipped by 6 bases and J by 5 bases; unmatched bases: 9. This CDR3 is built from 14 residues. The germline CDR1 and CDR2 sequences are LNHDA and SQIVND (reference sequence). The sample belongs to a study of CD8+CD57+ T cells in acquired aplastic anemia. As for the study in general: Recorded DNA amounts for sorted CD4+ and CD8+ cells had an average of 3.2 ug.

Profiling that covered TCR beta VDJ and CDR3 relied on genomic DNA as its template. TCRdb passed the reads through MiXCR, listing each CDR3 protein once. The sample has 160,000 or so distinct CDR3 sequences, 40% to 50% seen once. An expansion of CD8+CD57+ cells by flow cytometry had been shown in patients chosen for sequencing. Study results and limitations: Patient and control CD8+ Simpson's diversity was not significantly different. The study identified almost 30 CD8+ CDR3 sequences shared by patients and controls.

The chain links TRBV19 to TRBJ1-2, with TRBD1 matching 7 bases. Sequencing was carried out using sorted CD4+, CD8+, or CD8+CD57+ T cells (not recorded which) from PBMCs. The clonotype was recovered from a human donor with aplastic anemia. The CDR3, as DNA: TGTGCCAGTAGGGTCGGGACAGCTACGTATGGCTACACCTTC. Amino acids: CASRVGTATYGYTF.